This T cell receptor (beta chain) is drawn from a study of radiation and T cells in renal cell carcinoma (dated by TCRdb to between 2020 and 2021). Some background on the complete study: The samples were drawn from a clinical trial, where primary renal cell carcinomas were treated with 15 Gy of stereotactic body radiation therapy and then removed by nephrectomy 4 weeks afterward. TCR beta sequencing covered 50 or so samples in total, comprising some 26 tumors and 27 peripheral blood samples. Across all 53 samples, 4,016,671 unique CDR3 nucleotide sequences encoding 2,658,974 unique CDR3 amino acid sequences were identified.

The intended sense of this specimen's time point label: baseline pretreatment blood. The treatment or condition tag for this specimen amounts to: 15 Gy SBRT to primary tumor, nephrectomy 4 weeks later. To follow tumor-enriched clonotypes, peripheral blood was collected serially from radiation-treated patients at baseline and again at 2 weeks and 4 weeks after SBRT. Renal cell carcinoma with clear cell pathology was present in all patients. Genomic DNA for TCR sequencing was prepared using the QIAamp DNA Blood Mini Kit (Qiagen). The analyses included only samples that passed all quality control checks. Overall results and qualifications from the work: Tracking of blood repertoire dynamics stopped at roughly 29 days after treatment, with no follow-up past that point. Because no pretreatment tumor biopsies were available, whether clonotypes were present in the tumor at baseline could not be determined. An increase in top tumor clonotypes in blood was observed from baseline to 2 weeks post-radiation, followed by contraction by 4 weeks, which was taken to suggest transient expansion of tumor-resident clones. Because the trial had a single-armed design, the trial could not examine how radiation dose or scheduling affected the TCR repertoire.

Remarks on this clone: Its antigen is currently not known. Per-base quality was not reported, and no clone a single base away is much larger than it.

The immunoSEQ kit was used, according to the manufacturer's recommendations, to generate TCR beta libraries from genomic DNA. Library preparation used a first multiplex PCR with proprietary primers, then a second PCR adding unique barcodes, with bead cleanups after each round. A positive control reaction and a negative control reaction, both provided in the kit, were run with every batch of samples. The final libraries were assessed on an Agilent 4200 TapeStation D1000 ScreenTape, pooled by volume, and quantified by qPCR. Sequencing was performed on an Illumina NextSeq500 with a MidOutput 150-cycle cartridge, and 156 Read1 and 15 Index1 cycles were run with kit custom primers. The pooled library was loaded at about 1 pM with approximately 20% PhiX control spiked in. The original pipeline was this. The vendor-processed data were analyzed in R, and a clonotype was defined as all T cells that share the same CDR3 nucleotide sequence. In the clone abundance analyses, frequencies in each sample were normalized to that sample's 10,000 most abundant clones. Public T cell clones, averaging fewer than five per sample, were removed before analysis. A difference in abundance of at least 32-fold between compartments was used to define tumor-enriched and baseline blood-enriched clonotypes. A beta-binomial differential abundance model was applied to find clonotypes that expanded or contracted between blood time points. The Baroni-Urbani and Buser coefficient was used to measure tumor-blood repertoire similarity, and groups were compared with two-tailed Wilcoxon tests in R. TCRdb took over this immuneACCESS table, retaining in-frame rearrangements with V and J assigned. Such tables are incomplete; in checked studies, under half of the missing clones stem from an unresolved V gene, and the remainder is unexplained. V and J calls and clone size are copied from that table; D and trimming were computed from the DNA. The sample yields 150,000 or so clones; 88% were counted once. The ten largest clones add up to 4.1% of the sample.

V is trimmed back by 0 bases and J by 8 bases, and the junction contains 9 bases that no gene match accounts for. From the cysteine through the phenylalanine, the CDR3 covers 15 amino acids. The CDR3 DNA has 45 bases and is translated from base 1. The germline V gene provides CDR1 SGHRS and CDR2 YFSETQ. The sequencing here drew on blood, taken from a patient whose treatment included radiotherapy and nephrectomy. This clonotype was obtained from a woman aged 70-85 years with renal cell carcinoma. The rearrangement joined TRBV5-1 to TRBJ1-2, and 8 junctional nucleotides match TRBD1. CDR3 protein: CASSLDNTGGQGYTF. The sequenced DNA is TGCGCCAGCAGCTTGGATAATACAGGGGGACAGGGCTACACCTTC.